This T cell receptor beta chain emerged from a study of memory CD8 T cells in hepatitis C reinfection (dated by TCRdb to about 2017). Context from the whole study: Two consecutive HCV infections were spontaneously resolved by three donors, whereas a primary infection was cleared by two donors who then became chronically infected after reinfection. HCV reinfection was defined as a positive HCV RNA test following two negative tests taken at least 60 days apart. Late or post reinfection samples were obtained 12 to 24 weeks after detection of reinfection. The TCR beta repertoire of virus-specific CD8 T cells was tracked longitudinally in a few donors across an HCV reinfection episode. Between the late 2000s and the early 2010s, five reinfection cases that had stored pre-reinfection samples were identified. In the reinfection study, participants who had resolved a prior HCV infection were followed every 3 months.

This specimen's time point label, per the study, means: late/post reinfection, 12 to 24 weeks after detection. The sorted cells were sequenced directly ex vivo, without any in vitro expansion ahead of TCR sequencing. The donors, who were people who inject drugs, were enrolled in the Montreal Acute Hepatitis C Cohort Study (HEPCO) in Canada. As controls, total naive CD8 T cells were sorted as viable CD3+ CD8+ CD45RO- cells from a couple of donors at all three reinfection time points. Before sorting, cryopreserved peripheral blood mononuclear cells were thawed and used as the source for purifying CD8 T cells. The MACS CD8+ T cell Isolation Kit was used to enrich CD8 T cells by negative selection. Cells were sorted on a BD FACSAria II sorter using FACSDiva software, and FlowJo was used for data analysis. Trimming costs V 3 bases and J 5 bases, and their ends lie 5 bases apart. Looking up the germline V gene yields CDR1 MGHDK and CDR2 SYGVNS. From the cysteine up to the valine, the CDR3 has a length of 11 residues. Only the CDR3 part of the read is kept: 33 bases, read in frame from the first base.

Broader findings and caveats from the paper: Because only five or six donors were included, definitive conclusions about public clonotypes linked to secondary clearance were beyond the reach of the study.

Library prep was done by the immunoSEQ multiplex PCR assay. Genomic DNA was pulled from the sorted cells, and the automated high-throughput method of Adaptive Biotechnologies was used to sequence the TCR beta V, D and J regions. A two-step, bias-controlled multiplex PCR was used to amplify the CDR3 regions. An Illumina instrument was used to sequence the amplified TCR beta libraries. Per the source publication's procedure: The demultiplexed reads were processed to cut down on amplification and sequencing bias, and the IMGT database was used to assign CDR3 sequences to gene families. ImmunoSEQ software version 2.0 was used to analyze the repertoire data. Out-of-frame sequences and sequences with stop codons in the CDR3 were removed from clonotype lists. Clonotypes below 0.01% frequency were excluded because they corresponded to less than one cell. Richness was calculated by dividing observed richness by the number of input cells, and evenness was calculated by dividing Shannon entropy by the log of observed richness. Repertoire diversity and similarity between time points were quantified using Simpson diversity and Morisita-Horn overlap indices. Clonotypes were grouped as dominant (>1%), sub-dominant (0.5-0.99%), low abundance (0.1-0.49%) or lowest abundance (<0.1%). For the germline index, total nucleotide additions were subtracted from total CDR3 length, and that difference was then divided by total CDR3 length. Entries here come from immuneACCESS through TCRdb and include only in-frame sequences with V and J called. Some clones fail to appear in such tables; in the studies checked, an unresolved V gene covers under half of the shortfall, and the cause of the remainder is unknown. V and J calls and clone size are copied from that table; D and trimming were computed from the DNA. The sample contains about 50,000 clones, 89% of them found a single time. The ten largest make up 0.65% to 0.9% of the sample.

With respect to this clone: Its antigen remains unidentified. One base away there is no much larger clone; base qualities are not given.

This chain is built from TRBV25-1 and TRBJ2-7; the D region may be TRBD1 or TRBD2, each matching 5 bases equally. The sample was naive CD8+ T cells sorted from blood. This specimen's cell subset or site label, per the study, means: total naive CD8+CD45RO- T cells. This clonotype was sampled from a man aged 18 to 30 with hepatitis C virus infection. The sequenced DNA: TGTGCCAGCAGTGAGGGACACGAGCAGTACGTC. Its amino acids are CASSEGHEQYV.